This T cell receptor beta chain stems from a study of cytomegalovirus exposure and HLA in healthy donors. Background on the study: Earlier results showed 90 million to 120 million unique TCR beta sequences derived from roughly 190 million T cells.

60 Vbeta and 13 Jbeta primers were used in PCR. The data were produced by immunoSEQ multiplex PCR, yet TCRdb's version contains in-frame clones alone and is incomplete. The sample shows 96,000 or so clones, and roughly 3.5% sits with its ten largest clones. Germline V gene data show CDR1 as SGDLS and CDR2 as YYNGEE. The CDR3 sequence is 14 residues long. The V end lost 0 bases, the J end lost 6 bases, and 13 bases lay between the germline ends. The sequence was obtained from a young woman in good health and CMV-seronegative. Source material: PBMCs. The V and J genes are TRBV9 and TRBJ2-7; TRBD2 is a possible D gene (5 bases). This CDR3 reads CASSVDLRRGEQYF. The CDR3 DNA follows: TGTGCCAGCAGCGTAGATTTGCGTCGGGGCGAGCAGTACTTC.